A selection of T cell receptor beta chains follows, all from one sample in a study of shared clonotypes between healthy human individuals. Some clones are missing from TCRdb's copy, which holds only in-frame ones; the method was immunoSEQ multiplex PCR. The sample carries about 470,000 clones, roughly three quarters recorded once. Material: PBMCs. These TCRs come from a woman between 40 and 50 years old in good health. Some clones in this sample may be carry-over from other donors' samples. Both conserved end residues are part of each CDR3. A D gene is named only where the DNA matches it firmly. Where a row states a size, it is once, few, many or the class of an expanded clone; other rows omit it.

j_gene: TRBJ2-7; v_gene: TRBV13; abundance: NA; d_gene: NA; CDR3aa: CASSKWGGQEVYEQYF; CDR3nt: TGTGCCAGCAGCAAGTGGGGGGGACAAGAAGTCTACGAGCAGTACTTC
j_gene: TRBJ2-1; v_gene: TRBV25-1; abundance: NA; d_gene: TRBD1; CDR3aa: CASRSTGGNEQFF; CDR3nt: TGTGCCAGCAGATCGACAGGGGGGAATGAGCAGTTCTTC
j_gene: TRBJ2-5; v_gene: TRBV15; abundance: NA; d_gene: TRBD2; CDR3aa: CATSRGTSVQETQYF; CDR3nt: TGTGCCACCAGCAGAGGGACTAGCGTCCAAGAGACCCAGTACTTC
j_gene: TRBJ2-7; v_gene: TRBV5-1; abundance: once; d_gene: NA; CDR3aa: CASSLGGGEQYF; CDR3nt: TGCGCCAGCAGCTTGGGAGGGGGCGAGCAGTACTTC
j_gene: TRBJ2-1; v_gene: TRBV7-3; abundance: once; d_gene: NA; CDR3aa: CASSLNPHGEQFF; CDR3nt: TGTGCCAGCAGCTTAAACCCCCATGGGGAGCAGTTCTTC
j_gene: TRBJ1-1; v_gene: TRBV7-9; abundance: many; d_gene: NA; CDR3aa: CASSPSGRMNTEAFF; CDR3nt: TGTGCCAGCAGCCCTAGTGGAAGGATGAACACTGAAGCTTTCTTT
j_gene: TRBJ1-2; v_gene: TRBV30; abundance: few; d_gene: NA; CDR3aa: CAWSGQPYGYTF; CDR3nt: TGTGCCTGGAGTGGCCAGCCCTATGGCTACACCTTC
j_gene: TRBJ2-5; v_gene: TRBV30; abundance: NA; d_gene: NA; CDR3aa: CAWSSSIYATQYF; CDR3nt: TGTGCCTGGAGTTCGTCCATCTATGCGACCCAGTACTTC
j_gene: TRBJ2-5; v_gene: TRBV9; abundance: once; d_gene: NA; CDR3aa: CASSVGVRIVTAFPQETQYF; CDR3nt: TGTGCCAGCAGCGTAGGCGTCAGGATCGTAACAGCATTCCCCCAAGAGACCCAGTACTTC
j_gene: TRBJ2-1; v_gene: TRBV7-3; abundance: NA; d_gene: TRBD1; CDR3aa: CASSSDRVDNEQFF; CDR3nt: TGTGCCAGCAGCTCTGACAGGGTGGACAATGAGCAGTTCTTC
j_gene: TRBJ1-5; v_gene: TRBV18; abundance: NA; d_gene: TRBD1; CDR3aa: CASSPSQGTVNQPQHF; CDR3nt: TGTGCCAGCTCACCCTCACAGGGGACGGTCAATCAGCCCCAGCATTTT
j_gene: TRBJ2-2; v_gene: TRBV2; abundance: NA; d_gene: TRBD2; CDR3aa: CASRGLAGATGELFF; CDR3nt: TGTGCCAGCAGAGGACTAGCGGGAGCGACCGGGGAGCTGTTTTTT
j_gene: TRBJ2-7; v_gene: TRBV5-1; abundance: NA; d_gene: TRBD1; CDR3aa: CASSFAGTDPYEQYF; CDR3nt: TGCGCCAGCAGCTTCGCCGGGACAGACCCCTACGAGCAGTACTTC
j_gene: TRBJ2-7; v_gene: TRBV4-3; abundance: few; d_gene: NA; CDR3aa: CASSYRLGGNEQYF; CDR3nt: TGCGCCAGCAGCTACCGATTGGGGGGCAACGAGCAGTACTTC
j_gene: TRBJ2-1; v_gene: TRBV5-1; abundance: NA; d_gene: TRBD1; CDR3aa: CASSFDRVPYNEQFF; CDR3nt: TGCGCCAGCAGCTTCGACAGGGTCCCCTACAATGAGCAGTTCTTC
j_gene: TRBJ2-3; v_gene: TRBV7-2; abundance: once; d_gene: NA; CDR3aa: CASSRDFGTDTQYF; CDR3nt: TGTGCCAGCAGCCGGGACTTCGGCACAGATACGCAGTATTTT
j_gene: TRBJ2-7; v_gene: TRBV10-3; abundance: NA; d_gene: NA; CDR3aa: CAISESGAYEQYF; CDR3nt: TGTGCCATCAGTGAGTCAGGAGCCTACGAGCAGTACTTC
j_gene: TRBJ1-1; v_gene: TRBV13; abundance: NA; d_gene: NA; CDR3aa: CASSRGQVNTEAFF; CDR3nt: TGTGCCAGCAGCCGGGGGCAGGTAAACACTGAAGCTTTCTTT
j_gene: TRBJ1-1; v_gene: TRBV29-1; abundance: once; d_gene: NA; CDR3aa: CSVRSLSSEAFF; CDR3nt: TGCAGCGTGAGGTCCCTAAGTTCTGAAGCTTTCTTT
j_gene: TRBJ2-1; v_gene: TRBV9; abundance: NA; d_gene: TRBD2; CDR3aa: CASTMGLAVTNEQFF; CDR3nt: TGTGCCAGCACTATGGGGCTAGCGGTGACTAATGAGCAGTTCTTC
j_gene: TRBJ1-5; v_gene: TRBV28; abundance: NA; d_gene: NA; CDR3aa: CASSLLLYSNQPQHF; CDR3nt: TGTGCCAGCAGTTTATTGCTATATAGCAATCAGCCCCAGCATTTT
j_gene: TRBJ2-2; v_gene: TRBV30; abundance: NA; d_gene: TRBD2; CDR3aa: CAWREQWAGVTGELFF; CDR3nt: TGTGCCTGGAGGGAGCAGTGGGCGGGAGTCACCGGGGAGCTGTTTTTT
j_gene: TRBJ1-3; v_gene: TRBV5-4; abundance: NA; d_gene: NA; CDR3aa: CASSLDPGNTIYF; CDR3nt: TGTGCCAGCAGCTTGGATCCTGGAAACACCATATATTTT
j_gene: TRBJ2-7; v_gene: TRBV5-1; abundance: NA; d_gene: NA; CDR3aa: CASSSRDIPYEQYF; CDR3nt: TGCGCCAGCAGCTCCCGGGACATCCCCTACGAGCAGTACTTC
j_gene: TRBJ1-2; v_gene: TRBV6-5; abundance: NA; d_gene: TRBD1; CDR3aa: CASSYGTGGTYGYTF; CDR3nt: TGTGCCAGCAGTTACGGTACAGGGGGGACCTATGGCTACACCTTC
j_gene: TRBJ2-5; v_gene: TRBV5-1; abundance: NA; d_gene: TRBD1; CDR3aa: CASSLGQGGETQYF; CDR3nt: TGCGCCAGCAGCCTAGGACAGGGGGGCGAGACCCAGTACTTC
j_gene: TRBJ2-7; v_gene: TRBV7-9; abundance: NA; d_gene: NA; CDR3aa: CASSLQGYEQYF; CDR3nt: TGTGCCAGCAGCTTACAGGGATACGAGCAGTACTTC
j_gene: TRBJ1-1; v_gene: TRBV28; abundance: NA; d_gene: NA; CDR3aa: CASIKGGPNTEAFF; CDR3nt: TGTGCCAGCATCAAGGGGGGGCCGAACACTGAAGCTTTCTTT
j_gene: TRBJ2-7; v_gene: TRBV18; abundance: NA; d_gene: NA; CDR3aa: CASSPGVDTAYEQYF; CDR3nt: TGTGCCAGCTCACCTGGGGTGGATACAGCCTACGAGCAGTACTTC
j_gene: TRBJ2-5; v_gene: TRBV7-3; abundance: NA; d_gene: NA; CDR3aa: CASSLNGGQETQYF; CDR3nt: TGTGCCAGCAGCTTAAATGGGGGCCAAGAGACCCAGTACTTC
j_gene: TRBJ1-2; v_gene: TRBV27; abundance: once; d_gene: NA; CDR3aa: CASSPRGPNYGYTF; CDR3nt: TGTGCCAGCAGTCCCAGGGGACCTAACTATGGCTACACCTTC
j_gene: TRBJ2-5; v_gene: TRBV5-1; abundance: NA; d_gene: TRBD1; CDR3aa: CASSLGTGEETQYF; CDR3nt: TGCGCGAGCAGCCTAGGGACAGGCGAAGAGACCCAGTACTTC
j_gene: TRBJ2-7; v_gene: TRBV4-3; abundance: NA; d_gene: TRBD2; CDR3aa: CASSQGGGGSYEQYF; CDR3nt: TGCGCCAGCAGCCAAGGGGGGGGAGGCTCCTACGAGCAGTACTTC
j_gene: TRBJ2-3; v_gene: TRBV10-2; abundance: NA; d_gene: NA; CDR3aa: CASSVGARTDTQYF; CDR3nt: TGCGCCAGCAGTGTGGGGGCGAGGACAGATACGCAGTATTTT
j_gene: TRBJ2-7; v_gene: TRBV4-1; abundance: NA; d_gene: TRBD2; CDR3aa: CASSQRLAGTKYF; CDR3nt: TGCGCCAGCAGCCAAAGACTAGCGGGGACGAAGTACTTC
j_gene: TRBJ2-7; v_gene: TRBV10-2; abundance: NA; d_gene: TRBD2; CDR3aa: CASSDQLAGVSYEQYF; CDR3nt: TGCGCCAGCAGTGACCAACTAGCGGGGGTGTCCTACGAGCAGTACTTC
j_gene: TRBJ2-3; v_gene: TRBV14; abundance: NA; d_gene: NA; CDR3aa: CASSERQKLTDTQYF; CDR3nt: TGTGCCAGCAGCGAAAGACAGAAACTCACAGATACGCAGTATTTT
j_gene: TRBJ2-1; v_gene: TRBV18; abundance: NA; d_gene: NA; CDR3aa: CASSRQTFTYNEQFF; CDR3nt: TGTGCCAGCTCCCGACAGACATTCACCTACAATGAGCAGTTCTTC
j_gene: TRBJ1-4; v_gene: TRBV7-8; abundance: few; d_gene: TRBD1; CDR3aa: CASSLRTGGRGYEKLFF; CDR3nt: TGTGCCAGCAGCCTACGGACAGGGGGCAGAGGATATGAAAAACTGTTTTTT
j_gene: TRBJ2-2; v_gene: TRBV27; abundance: NA; d_gene: TRBD2; CDR3aa: CASSFAGGLTGELFF; CDR3nt: TGTGCCAGCAGTTTTGCGGGAGGGCTCACCGGGGAGCTGTTTTTT
j_gene: TRBJ2-6; v_gene: TRBV27; abundance: NA; d_gene: NA; CDR3aa: CASSLGQISSGANVLTF; CDR3nt: TGTGCCAGCAGTTTGGGCCAGATAAGCTCTGGGGCCAACGTCCTGACTTTC
j_gene: TRBJ2-7; v_gene: TRBV7-2; abundance: NA; d_gene: TRBD1; CDR3aa: CASSLIRQGAREQYF; CDR3nt: TGTGCCAGCAGCTTAATTAGGCAGGGGGCGCGTGAGCAGTACTTC
j_gene: TRBJ2-6; v_gene: TRBV5-6; abundance: NA; d_gene: NA; CDR3aa: CASSFSPTGANVLTF; CDR3nt: TGTGCCAGCAGCTTTTCCCCCACTGGGGCCAACGTCCTGACTTTC
j_gene: TRBJ2-7; v_gene: TRBV19; abundance: NA; d_gene: TRBD1; CDR3aa: CASSIGQGAREQYF; CDR3nt: TGTGCCAGTAGTATAGGACAGGGGGCTCGTGAGCAGTACTTC
j_gene: TRBJ2-7; v_gene: TRBV28; abundance: NA; d_gene: TRBD2; CDR3aa: CASRTSGSSYEQYF; CDR3nt: TGTGCCAGCCGGACTAGCGGGAGTTCATACGAGCAGTACTTC
j_gene: TRBJ2-7; v_gene: TRBV30; abundance: NA; d_gene: NA; CDR3aa: CAWSVWQGRAEQYF; CDR3nt: TGTGCCTGGAGTGTATGGCAGGGACGCGCCGAGCAGTACTTC
j_gene: TRBJ2-3; v_gene: TRBV7-2; abundance: NA; d_gene: NA; CDR3aa: CASSQSAGTVDTQYF; CDR3nt: TGTGCCAGCAGCCAGTCTGCGGGAACGGTAGATACGCAGTATTTT
j_gene: TRBJ1-1; v_gene: TRBV7-6; abundance: NA; d_gene: NA; CDR3aa: CASSLGGLNTEAFF; CDR3nt: TGTGCCAGCAGCTTAGGAGGGTTGAACACTGAAGCTTTCTTT
j_gene: TRBJ1-2; v_gene: TRBV7-3; abundance: NA; d_gene: NA; CDR3aa: CASSLSGTDNYGYTF; CDR3nt: TGTGCCAGCAGCTTATCCGGGACGGATAACTATGGCTACACCTTC
j_gene: TRBJ1-1; v_gene: TRBV6-5; abundance: NA; d_gene: NA; CDR3aa: CASSYLGQITEAFF; CDR3nt: TGTGCCAGCAGTTACTTAGGCCAGATCACTGAAGCTTTCTTT
j_gene: TRBJ2-5; v_gene: TRBV19; abundance: NA; d_gene: NA; CDR3aa: CASSPRVGPQETQYF; CDR3nt: TGTGCCAGTAGTCCCCGGGTGGGACCCCAAGAGACCCAGTACTTC
j_gene: TRBJ1-3; v_gene: TRBV27; abundance: NA; d_gene: NA; CDR3aa: CATNPPDRRSGNTIYF; CDR3nt: TGTGCCACCAATCCCCCAGACAGGCGCTCTGGAAACACCATATATTTT
j_gene: TRBJ1-1; v_gene: TRBV6-5; abundance: NA; d_gene: TRBD1; CDR3aa: CASKGTTGASEAFF; CDR3nt: TGTGCCAGCAAAGGGACAACAGGGGCATCTGAAGCTTTCTTT
j_gene: TRBJ2-1; v_gene: TRBV28; abundance: NA; d_gene: TRBD1; CDR3aa: CASKTGVNEQFF; CDR3nt: TGTGCCAGCAAGACAGGGGTCAATGAGCAGTTCTTC
j_gene: TRBJ1-2; v_gene: TRBV28; abundance: once; d_gene: NA; CDR3aa: CASSNRWERADGYTF; CDR3nt: TGTGCCAGCAGTAACAGGTGGGAGAGGGCGGATGGCTACACCTTC
j_gene: TRBJ2-5; v_gene: TRBV6-9; abundance: NA; d_gene: TRBD1; CDR3aa: CASARPRDSKSQETQYF; CDR3nt: TGTGCCAGCGCTCGACCTCGGGACAGTAAGAGCCAAGAGACCCAGTACTTC
j_gene: TRBJ2-1; v_gene: TRBV5-6; abundance: once; d_gene: NA; CDR3aa: CASSFGGLRIEQFF; CDR3nt: TGTGCCAGCAGCTTTGGGGGTCTCAGGATTGAGCAGTTCTTC